This T cell receptor (beta chain) is drawn from a study of T cells in localized non-small cell lung cancer. Study findings and constraints: Adjacent lung had a median about 57 of the 100 largest tumor clones. The greatest T cell clonality was found in uninvolved adjacent lung (higher than in tumor). Overall survival was longer when the density of T cells in the blood was higher.

With respect to this clone: Its matching antigen is unknown.

Germline CDR1 and CDR2: MNHEY and SMNVEV (reference sequence). Trimming stripped 2 bases from V and 1 base from J, with 8 bases between. The CDR3 length is 14 residues. Sequenced by immunoSEQ multiplex PCR; TCRdb stores in-frame clones only, minus some. The table records roughly 70,000 clones, about 90% of them present only once. This chain connects TRBV27 to TRBJ2-5, with D possibly matching TRBD2 (7 bases). This sequence originates from a male donor aged 60 or over with stage III squamous cell lung carcinoma. The sample was peripheral blood, taken before any cancer treatment. CDR3 coding DNA: TGTGCCAGCAGTTTACGGGGGGCCCAAGAGACCCAGTACTTC. It translates to CASSLRGAQETQYF.